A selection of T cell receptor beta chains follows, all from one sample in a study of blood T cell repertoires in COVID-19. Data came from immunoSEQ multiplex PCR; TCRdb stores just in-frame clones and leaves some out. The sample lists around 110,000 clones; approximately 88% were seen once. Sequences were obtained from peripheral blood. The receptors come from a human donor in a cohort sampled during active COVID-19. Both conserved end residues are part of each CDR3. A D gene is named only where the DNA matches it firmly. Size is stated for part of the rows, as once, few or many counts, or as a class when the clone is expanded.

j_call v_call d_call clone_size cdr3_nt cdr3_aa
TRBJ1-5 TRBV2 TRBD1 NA TGTGCCAGCAGTGGGACAGGGGGAATGCTGGGCAATCAGCCCCAGCATTTT CASSGTGGMLGNQPQHF
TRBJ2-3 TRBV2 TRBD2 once TGTGCCAGCGGAGGGACTACCTACACAGATACGCAGTATTTT CASGGTTYTDTQYF
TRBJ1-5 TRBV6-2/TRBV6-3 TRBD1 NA TGTGCCAGCAGTTATTCGACAGGGCGGGGTGATCAGCCCCAGCATTTT CASSYSTGRGDQPQHF
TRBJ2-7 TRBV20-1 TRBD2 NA TGCAGTGCTAGTCACCCAGCGGGAGTCCCCCGGGGGCAGTACTTC CSASHPAGVPRGQYF
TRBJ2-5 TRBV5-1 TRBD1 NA TGCGCCAGCACCCGAGAGGGGACAGGGAGAGAGACCCAGTACTTC CASTREGTGRETQYF
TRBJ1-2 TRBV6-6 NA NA TGTGCCAGCAGTTACGCGACAGGAGCTCTGGGCTACACCTTC CASSYATGALGYTF
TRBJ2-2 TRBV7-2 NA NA TGTGCCAGCCAGAGCGGGTTACTCACCGGGGAGCTGTTTTTT CASQSGLLTGELFF
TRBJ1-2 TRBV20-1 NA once TGCAGTGTATACCGGTCCTATGGCTACACCTTC CSVYRSYGYTF
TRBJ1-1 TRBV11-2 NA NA TGTGCCAGCAGCTTAGCGCTAAACACTGAAGCTTTCTTT CASSLALNTEAFF
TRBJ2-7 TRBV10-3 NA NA TGTGCCACCTCAGTGACCTACGAGCAGTACTTC CATSVTYEQYF
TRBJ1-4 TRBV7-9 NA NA TGTGCCAGCAGCGTTGAGACAGGTCATAATGAAAAACTGTTTTTT CASSVETGHNEKLFF
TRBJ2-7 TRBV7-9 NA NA TGTGCCAGCAGCTTGGTTGCAGCGGGCCCTGGGGGGGAGCAGTACTTC CASSLVAAGPGGEQYF
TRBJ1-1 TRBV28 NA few TGTGCCAGCATCTTGGGAGGGTCTGAAGCTTTCTTT CASILGGSEAFF
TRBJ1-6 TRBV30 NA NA TGTGCCTGGATGAGGGTCTATAATTCACCCCTCCACTTT CAWMRVYNSPLHF
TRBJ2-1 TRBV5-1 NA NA TGCGCCAGCAGCTTGGAGGCGGGATCAACCTACAATGAGCAGTTCTTC CASSLEAGSTYNEQFF
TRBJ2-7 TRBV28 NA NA TGTGCCAGCGGGAGTTCCCTTACCTACGAGCAGTACTTC CASGSSLTYEQYF
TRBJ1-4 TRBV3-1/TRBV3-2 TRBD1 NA TGTGCCAGCAGCCAAGTCTACAGGGGGCCCAATAATGAAAAACTGTTTTTT CASSQVYRGPNNEKLFF
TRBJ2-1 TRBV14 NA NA TGTGCCAGCAGCCTATTGGAAGCGGGTGAGCAGTTCTTC CASSLLEAGEQFF
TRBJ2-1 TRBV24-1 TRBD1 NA TGTGCCACCAGTGATTCCACGATGGGACAGTACATCTACAATGAGCAGTTCTTC CATSDSTMGQYIYNEQFF
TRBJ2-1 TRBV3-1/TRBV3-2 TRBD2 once TGTGCCAGCAGCCAAGGGGCAGCGGGGACTCGAAATGAGCAGTTCTTC CASSQGAAGTRNEQFF
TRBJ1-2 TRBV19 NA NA TGTGCCAGTAGTATTGGGGGCCCTAACTATGGCTACACCTTC CASSIGGPNYGYTF
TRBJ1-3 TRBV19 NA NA TGTGCCAGTAGTATCAACTCTGGAAACACCATATATTTT CASSINSGNTIYF
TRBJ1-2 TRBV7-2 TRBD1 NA TGTGCCAGCACCCTTGGGGGACAGCGGAACTATGGCTACACCTTC CASTLGGQRNYGYTF
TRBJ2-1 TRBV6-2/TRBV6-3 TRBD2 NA TGTGCCAGCAGCCCTTCCTACGGGAGGGCCCACAATGAGCAGTTCTTC CASSPSYGRAHNEQFF
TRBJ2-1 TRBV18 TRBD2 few TGTGCCAGCTCACCACGGTCCGGGAGGGCCGATGAGCAGTTCTTC CASSPRSGRADEQFF
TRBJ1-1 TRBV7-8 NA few TGTGCCAGCAGTCGAGACCCCCAGGGATGGACTGAAGCTTTCTTT CASSRDPQGWTEAFF
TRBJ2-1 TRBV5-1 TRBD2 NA TGCGCCAGCAGCTTGGTGGGGACTAGCCAGGGCTACAATGAGCAGTTCTTC CASSLVGTSQGYNEQFF
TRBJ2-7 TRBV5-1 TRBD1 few TGCGCCAGCCGCTCCACCGGGACAGGGGGCGAGCAGTACTTC CASRSTGTGGEQYF
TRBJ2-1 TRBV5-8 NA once TGTGCCAGCAGCTTGGGGGCAGGGTTTTACAATGAGCAGTTCTTC CASSLGAGFYNEQFF
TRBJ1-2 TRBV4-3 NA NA TGCGCCAGCAGCCAAGATATCCAGGGATCTAATGGCTACACCTTC CASSQDIQGSNGYTF
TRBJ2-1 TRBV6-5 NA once TGTGCCAGCAGTTCTACAGAGTACAATGAGCAGTTCTTC CASSSTEYNEQFF
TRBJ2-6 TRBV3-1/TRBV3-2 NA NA TGTGCCAGCAGCCCTACGTGGGGACAAAACTCTGGGGCCAACGTCCTGACTTTC CASSPTWGQNSGANVLTF
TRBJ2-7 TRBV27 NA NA TGTGCCAGCAGTCCTCTCCAAGGGGTCCGGAACGAGCAGTACTTC CASSPLQGVRNEQYF
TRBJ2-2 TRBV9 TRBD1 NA TGTGCCAGCAGCCCAGGGACAGGGGTTACCGGGGAGCTGTTTTTT CASSPGTGVTGELFF
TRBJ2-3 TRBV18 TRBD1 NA TGTGCCAGCTCACCAAGGCAGGGGGCTAGCGATACGCAGTATTTT CASSPRQGASDTQYF
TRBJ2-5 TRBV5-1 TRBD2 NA TGCGCCAGCAGCACAGGGACTAGCGGGAGATTGATGGAGACCCAGTACTTC CASSTGTSGRLMETQYF